One T cell receptor (beta chain) is described in this entry. These data are taken from a study of cytomegalovirus exposure and HLA in healthy donors. The PCR used 60 Vbeta and 13 Jbeta primers. Here immunoSEQ multiplex PCR was the method, and the copy in TCRdb shows in-frame clones only, minus some. This sample's table has 150,000 to 200,000 clones. Trimming took 2 bases from V and 5 from J; bases not matched to a gene: 3. Germline CDR1 reads MNHNS; CDR2 reads SASEGT. The CDR3 consists of 15 residues. The sequence was collected from a man between 25 and 39 years old in good health and CMV-seronegative. Specimen: PBMCs. The chain employs TRBV6-1 and TRBJ1-6; 7 nucleotides line up with TRBD1. CDR3 sequence reads: CASSEQDRDNSPLHF. In nucleotides, the CDR3 is TGTGCCAGCAGTGAACAAGACAGGGATAATTCACCCCTCCACTTT.